This section outlines one T cell receptor (beta chain) sequence together with its context. Its cognate antigen is unknown. The sample is drawn from a study of identifying expanded T cells in peripheral blood. The study's findings and limits: Variance in clone template counts between approximately two-week samples significantly increased with total template count across all healthy donors.

Libraries were prepared by immunoSEQ multiplex PCR; TCRdb keeps only in-frame clonotypes and omits some of them. The sample lists roughly 100,000 clones, approximately 89% seen once, with 13% to 15% in the top ten. Trimming cost V 5 bases and J 1 base; bases outside gene matches: 2. The V gene's germline CDR1 is WSHSY and CDR2 SAAADI. CDR3 length equals 15 residues. This clonotype was sampled from a person between 18 and 75 years old in good health. Sequenced: blood. J is TRBJ2-3 and V is TRBV10-2, with 11 bases lining up with TRBD2. The CDR3 DNA reads TGCGCCAGCAGTCGACTAGCGGGACGCACAGATACGCAGTATTTT. Its protein product is CASSRLAGRTDTQYF.